The rows below give T cell receptor beta chains drawn from one sample of a study of graft-versus-host responses after intestinal transplantation. Method: immunoSEQ multiplex PCR; TCRdb's copy keeps in-frame clones and lacks some. The table shows about 99,000 clones, with roughly 93% occurring only once. Their antigens remain unidentified. Sequenced here: unstimulated CD8+ T cells sorted from spleen or lymph node cells, sampled before intestinal transplant. These receptors were obtained from a human donor who received an intestinal transplant. Each CDR3 is given with its conserved first and last residue. D genes are given only for firm matches. Some rows have no size entry. The others give once, few or many, or a class for an expanded clone.

D	size	V	J	DNA	CDR3
TRBD1	.	TRBV6-1	TRBJ1-5	TGTGCCAGCAGTGATAGACAGGGCCCAACCCTTTATAGCAATCAGCCCCAGCATTTT	CASSDRQGPTLYSNQPQHF
.	once	TRBV27	TRBJ1-5	TGTGCCAGCAGTCCTGTGGGCAATCAGCCCCAGCATTTT	CASSPVGNQPQHF
.	.	TRBV4-1	TRBJ2-7	TGCGCCAGCAGCCGCCTCAAAGGGACTGACTCCTACGAGCAGTACTTC	CASSRLKGTDSYEQYF
.	.	TRBV11-2	TRBJ2-1	TGTGCCAGCAGCTTAGGGCACTACAATGAGCAGTTCTTC	CASSLGHYNEQFF
TRBD2	.	TRBV27	TRBJ2-5	TGTGCCAGCAGCCCAAGGGCTAGCGGGGGGCAAGAGACCCAGTACTTC	CASSPRASGGQETQYF
.	.	TRBV5-8	TRBJ2-2	TGTGCCAGCAGCCTACCTGGGGGACTTAACACCGGGGAGCTGTTTTTT	CASSLPGGLNTGELFF
.	.	TRBV6-1	TRBJ1-1	TGTGCCAGCAGTGAGCCTTATGAGGGGAGCACTGAAGCTTTCTTT	CASSEPYEGSTEAFF
.	.	TRBV29-1	TRBJ2-1	TGCAGCGTCCTTACCCGGGGGGAGCAGTTCTTC	CSVLTRGEQFF
TRBD2	.	TRBV15	TRBJ2-7	TGTGCCACCAGCAGGATGACTAGCGGGGGTTCCTACGAGCAGTACTTC	CATSRMTSGGSYEQYF
TRBD2	.	TRBV27	TRBJ2-5	TGTGCCAGCAGCCGACTAGCGGGGGGTCTGTACCAAGAGACCCAGTACTTC	CASSRLAGGLYQETQYF
.	.	TRBV5-1	TRBJ2-5	TGCGCCAGCACTAATTATCGAGGCCGAGAGACCCAGTACTTC	CASTNYRGRETQYF
TRBD2	.	TRBV5-6	TRBJ2-5	TGTGCCAGCAGCTCGATAGCGGGGGACAAAGAGACCCAGTACTTC	CASSSIAGDKETQYF
.	.	TRBV6-5	TRBJ2-3	TGTGCCAGCAACCCACTACCAAGCACAGATACGCAGTATTTT	CASNPLPSTDTQYF
.	.	TRBV27	TRBJ2-7	TGTGCCAGCAGTCAGTCAGTTTACTACGAGCAGTACTTC	CASSQSVYYEQYF
TRBD2	.	TRBV9	TRBJ2-5	TGTGCCAGCAGCCCCCCCCGGGAGGGGACCCAGTACTTC	CASSPPREGTQYF
.	.	TRBV27	TRBJ2-1	TGTGCCAGCGGCACAGGGCGAATAAACAATGAGCAGTTCTTC	CASGTGRINNEQFF
.	.	TRBV25-1	TRBJ2-2	TGTGCCAGCAGTGAATTCAGAACAGGGGAGCTGTTTTTT	CASSEFRTGELFF
TRBD1	.	TRBV9	TRBJ1-1	TGTGCCAGCAGCGTACTACAGGGGGCCGGGACTGAAGCTTTCTTT	CASSVLQGAGTEAFF
.	.	TRBV10-1	TRBJ1-1	TGCGCCAGCAGTGAGGCCATGAACACTGAAGCTTTCTTT	CASSEAMNTEAFF
.	.	TRBV19	TRBJ1-4	TGTGCCAGTAGTATTCGCGCCCCAACTAATGAAAAACTGTTTTTT	CASSIRAPTNEKLFF
.	.	TRBV27	TRBJ1-5	TGTGCCAGCAGACCCCGATACGAGGTACAGCCCCAGCATTTT	CASRPRYEVQPQHF
.	once	TRBV15	TRBJ1-2	TGTGCCACCAGCAGAGTTGGGGGGGGGAACTATGGCTACACCTTC	CATSRVGGGNYGYTF
TRBD1	.	TRBV25-1	TRBJ2-7	TGTGCCAGCAGTGAAAATCTGGACAGGGGCTACGAGCAGTACTTC	CASSENLDRGYEQYF
TRBD2	.	TRBV9	TRBJ2-1	TGTGCCAGCAGCGTAGGCAGCGGGGGGGCCCAGGGCCATGAGCAGTTCTTC	CASSVGSGGAQGHEQFF
.	once	TRBV25-1	TRBJ2-5	TGTGCCAGCAGTGAGCCCAGGATATCGTACCAAGAGACCCAGTACTTC	CASSEPRISYQETQYF
.	.	TRBV5-1	TRBJ1-4	TGCGCCAGCAGCCCGAGGGGGGCTACTAATGAAAAACTGTTTTTT	CASSPRGATNEKLFF
.	.	TRBV6-1	TRBJ2-1	TGTGCCAGTGGGCAGAATGAGCAGTTCTTC	CASGQNEQFF
TRBD1	.	TRBV7-9	TRBJ2-5	TGTGCCAGCAGCGACCTCACAGGGGGGCAAGAGACCCAGTACTTC	CASSDLTGGQETQYF
.	few	TRBV7-2	TRBJ2-5	TGTGCCAGCAGCTTTCTGGGTTACCAAGAGACCCAGTACTTC	CASSFLGYQETQYF
TRBD1	.	TRBV5-1	TRBJ2-5	TGCGCCAGCAGCCCCCCGACAGGGTGGAACCAAGAGACCCAGTACTTC	CASSPPTGWNQETQYF
.	.	TRBV19	TRBJ1-1	TGTGCCAGTAGTATCGGGACTCCTAGAACTGAAGCTTTCTTT	CASSIGTPRTEAFF
TRBD2	once	TRBV9	TRBJ2-1	TGTGCCAGCAGCGCCCTAGCGGGGGCCGGAGGCAATGAGCAGTTCTTC	CASSALAGAGGNEQFF
.	.	TRBV4-1	TRBJ1-5	TGCGCCAGCAGCCAAACGCACCGAACTAGCAATCAGCCCCAGCATTTT	CASSQTHRTSNQPQHF
.	.	TRBV13	TRBJ1-1	TGTGCCAGCAGCTTAGGGGGGGAGGGAACCACTGAAGCTTTCTTT	CASSLGGEGTTEAFF
.	.	TRBV7-3	TRBJ2-1	TGTGCCAGCAGCTTATATGGGGGAGAAGACAGATACCACAATGAGCAGTTCTTC	CASSLYGGEDRYHNEQFF
.	.	TRBV15	TRBJ2-5	TGTGCCACCAGCAGAGATATCGTCCCCCCGTTGGAGACCCAGTACTTC	CATSRDIVPPLETQYF
.	.	TRBV14	TRBJ1-2	TGTGCCAGCAGCCAAGATCGGGGGCGGGACTATGGCTACACCTTC	CASSQDRGRDYGYTF
TRBD1	.	TRBV7-9	TRBJ1-1	TGTGCCAGCAGCCCCCAGGACAGGGTTGCTGAAGCTTTCTTT	CASSPQDRVAEAFF
.	.	TRBV7-2	TRBJ2-1	TGTGCCAGCAGCTTAGGTCTAGGGGGTGAGCAGTTCTTC	CASSLGLGGEQFF
.	.	TRBV2	TRBJ2-7	TGTGCCAGCAAGCCGGGGACGGACTACGAGCAGTACTTC	CASKPGTDYEQYF
.	.	TRBV6-6	TRBJ2-7	TGTGCCAGCAGTTACTCTAGCGTGAGCTCCTACGAGCAGTACTTC	CASSYSSVSSYEQYF
.	.	TRBV2	TRBJ1-5	TGTGCCAGCACAACTTCAGGCAGCAATCAGCCCCAGCATTTT	CASTTSGSNQPQHF
.	.	TRBV15	TRBJ1-3	TGTGCCACCAGCAGAGATCAGCCGGGGCCTGGAAACACCATATATTTT	CATSRDQPGPGNTIYF
.	.	TRBV6-5	TRBJ1-1	TGTGCCAGCAGTGACAGCGCCACTGAAGCTTTCTTT	CASSDSATEAFF
TRBD1	.	TRBV25-1	TRBJ1-2	TGTGCCAGCAGTGGGACAGGGCCCTTCTTCTATGGCTACACCTTC	CASSGTGPFFYGYTF
.	.	TRBV2	TRBJ2-7	TGTGCCAGCCGGGACCACGGGCAAAGCTCCTACGAGCAGTACTTC	CASRDHGQSSYEQYF
.	.	TRBV29-1	TRBJ1-3	TGCAGCGTAGCAGGGGACTCTGGAAACACCATATATTTT	CSVAGDSGNTIYF
.	.	TRBV11-2	TRBJ2-3	TGTGCCAGCAGCTTAGTTTTCTCTCCAGATACGCAGTATTTT	CASSLVFSPDTQYF